These 17 T cell receptor beta chains came from one sample sequenced in a study of human T cells and chemical hapten exposure. Time point given: pre-sensitization, week 0. The treatment here: therapeutic diphenylcyclopropenone sensitization with weekly scalp DPC. TCRdb analysed the RACE reads with MiXCR anew, one entry per CDR3 protein. Of more than 70,000 distinct CDR3 sequences in the sample, around 8.8% were seen once. The material was whole blood, obtained in connection with sensitization to the hapten diphenylcyclopropenone (DPC). The receptors here all came from a man aged 35 to 55 with alopecia areata. Some clones in this sample may be carry-over from other donors' samples.

In this sample, this clonotype turned up a few times. The J gene is TRBJ2-3, the V gene TRBV12-3 or TRBV12-4; 16 positions agree with TRBD2. V was clipped by 5 bases and J by 3 bases; unmatched bases: 5. There are 17 residues in the CDR3. The CDR3 DNA is TGTGCCAGCAGTGCCGGGACTAGCGGGAGGGGTACAGATACGCAGTATTTT. Translating gives CASSAGTSGRGTDTQYF.

The rearrangement joins TRBV7-9 to TRBJ2-7; 10 bases align to TRBD2. V gave up 4 bases and J gave up 5 bases; unmatched junction bases: 2. This CDR3 has 13 residues. CDR1 is SEHNR, CDR2 FQNEAQ, per germline (reference sequence). The CDR3 sequence is CASSSSGRDEQYF. CDR3 bases: TGTGCCAGCAGCTCCAGCGGGAGGGACGAGCAGTACTTC.

There are many counts of this clonotype. The rearrangement links TRBV27 to TRBJ2-3; a possible D gene is TRBD2 (5 bases). Germline V gene lookup returns CDR1 MNHEY and CDR2 SMNVEV (reference sequence). The ends were cut back, 5 bases at V and 0 bases at J, with 9 bases in the middle. The CDR3 length is 14 residues. In nucleotides, the CDR3 is TGTGCCAGCAGTGGACTGGCTAGCACAGATACGCAGTATTTT. It translates to CASSGLASTDTQYF.

V usage is TRBV27 and J usage is TRBJ2-3; the match to TRBD2 covers 11 bases. The ends lost 4 bases at V and 4 bases at J; junction bases unmatched: 7. The germline CDR1 and CDR2 sequences are MNHEY and SMNVEV (reference sequence). The CDR3 spans 16 residues. The CDR3 DNA follows: TGTGCCAGCAGTTGCCCCGTAGCGGGAGGGTCAGATACGCAGTATTTT. This gives the protein CASSCPVAGGSDTQYF.

The V call is TRBV7-6, the J call TRBJ2-6; D not resolved. The germline gives CDR1 SGHVS, CDR2 FNYEAQ. Trimming cost V 5 bases and J 2 bases, with 7 bases left between them. This CDR3 spans 14 amino acids. The CDR3 protein is CASSLTTGANVLTF. DNA of the CDR3: TGTGCCAGCAGCCTCACGACTGGGGCCAACGTCCTGACTTTC.

This clonotype appeared many times. The V gene is TRBV3-1, the J gene TRBJ2-3; D is unresolved. Germline loops: CDR1 LGHDT, CDR2 YNNKEL (reference sequence). This CDR3 region has 13 residues. The germline V and J ends were trimmed by 0 bases and 11 bases, with 12 bases remaining between them. CDR3 sequence reads: CASSQDAPIRQYF. The CDR3 DNA is TGTGCCAGCAGCCAAGATGCGCCCATAAGGCAGTATTTT.

The V gene is TRBV27, the J gene TRBJ1-1; 8 bases align to TRBD1. Germline CDR1 reads MNHEY; CDR2 reads SMNVEV (reference sequence). Unmatched junction bases numbered 10, after V lost 6 bases and J lost 10 bases. The CDR3 extends over 13 amino acids. CDR3 nucleotide sequence: TGTGCCAGCAGCCCCAGGGGGCCTTTTGGAGCTTTCTTT. Translation: CASSPRGPFGAFF.

This clonotype was counted many times. This chain links TRBV10-3 with TRBJ2-4; TRBD2 matches 10 bases. This CDR3 region has 15 residues. V lost 5 bases and J lost 5; bases outside the gene matches: 6. The V gene's germline CDR1 is ENHRY and CDR2 SYGVKD. The CDR3 DNA is TGTGCCATCAGTTCTAGCGGGAGAGGCCAAAACATTCAGTACTTC. Protein sequence: CAISSSGRGQNIQYF.

Ten or more counts support this clonotype. The rearrangement uses TRBV28 and TRBJ1-2; a weak D match, TRBD1 (5 bases). Trimming removed 6 bases at V and 3 bases at J, with 11 bases between. This CDR3 comprises 13 residues. Germline V gene data show CDR1 as MDHEN and CDR2 as SYDVKM. CDR3 in DNA: TGTGCCAGCAGATCGGGGCAGGACTATGGCTACACCTTC. Translated, it gives CASRSGQDYGYTF.

V gene TRBV29-1 combines with J gene TRBJ2-7; D is perhaps TRBD1 (6 bases). V was trimmed by 3 bases and J by 3 bases, leaving 12 bases between them. The CDR3 covers 13 residues. CDR1 is SQVTM and CDR2 is ANQGSEA in the germline V gene. The chain's CDR3 is CSVEDAQGYEQYF. For the CDR3, the DNA is TGCAGCGTTGAGGACGCACAGGGCTACGAGCAGTACTTC.

Regarding this clonotype: A much larger clone lies a single base off, so this may be a read error. This chain joins TRBV20-1 and TRBJ2-3, with 9 positions matching TRBD2. The V gene end was trimmed by 4 bases and the J gene end by 4 bases; junction bases not matched to a gene: 12. From germline, CDR1 is DFQATT and CDR2 SNEGSKA (reference sequence). This CDR3 contains 16 residues. The CDR3 loop reads CSATPHVAGGADTQYF. The CDR3 DNA follows: TGCAGTGCTACCCCCCATGTGGCGGGAGGGGCAGATACGCAGTATTTT.

This clonotype was seen only a few times. The chain is built from TRBV11-2 and TRBJ2-5, with a weak D call TRBD2 (5 bases). The CDR3 sequence is 15 residues long. V lost 3 bases, J lost 5 bases, and 16 bases lay in between. The germline V gene has CDR1 SGHAT and CDR2 FQNNGV. In DNA form, the CDR3 reads TGTGCCAGCAGCTTCGAGGGCGGGTATTCGGAGACCCAGTACTTC. Translating gives CASSFEGGYSETQYF. Combining the CDR3 with reference TRBV11-2 and TRBJ2-5 gives the whole variable domain EAGVAQSPRYKIIEKRQSVAFWCNPISGHATLYWYQQILGQGPKLLIQFQNNGVVDDSQLPKDRFSAERLKGVDSTLKIQPAKLEDSAVYLCASSFEGGYSETQYFGPGTRLLVL.

In this sample, this clonotype turned up a few times. CDR3 loop: CASSLAAGPNQPQHF. For the CDR3, the DNA is TGCGCCAGCAGCTTGGCCGCGGGGCCTAATCAGCCCCAGCATTTT. The chain uses TRBV5-1 and TRBJ1-5; the D gene is possibly TRBD1 (5 bases). The CDR3 consists of 15 residues. V was pared by 0 bases and J by 4 bases, with 11 bases between. Germline CDR1 SGHRS, CDR2 YFSETQ.

This clonotype was detected ten times or more. The V gene is TRBV3-1, the J gene TRBJ2-3, with D perhaps TRBD2 (5 bases). Deletions cut 1 base from V and 3 bases from J, with 8 bases between. Germline V lookup: CDR1 LGHDT, CDR2 YNNKEL (reference sequence). The CDR3 sequence is 14 residues long. The CDR3 region has the DNA TGTGCCAGCAGCCAAGGGACTTCAACAGATACGCAGTATTTT. Translation gives CASSQGTSTDTQYF.

The chain combines TRBV20-1 with TRBJ1-5, with 7 nucleotides matching TRBD1. Germline V gene data show CDR1 as DFQATT and CDR2 as SNEGSKA (reference sequence). This CDR3 region has 14 residues. V lost 7 bases to trimming and J lost 2 bases; unmatched junction nucleotides: 8. The CDR3 DNA follows: TGCAGTGTACGGACAGGCGGGGGCAATCAGCCCCAGCATTTT. Protein sequence: CSVRTGGGNQPQHF.

This clonotype showed up many times. The CDR3: CASSYSSGASSYEQYF. The CDR3, as DNA: TGCGCCAGCAGCTACTCTAGCGGGGCCAGCTCCTACGAGCAGTACTTC. The V and J genes are TRBV4-3 and TRBJ2-7; 9 nucleotides match TRBD2. This CDR3 contains 16 residues. Germline V CDR1 and CDR2: LGHNA, YSLEER. The ends lost 5 bases at V and 0 bases at J; junction bases unmatched: 8.

In this sample, this clonotype turned up many times. The chain has TRBV11-3 and TRBJ2-3; D unresolved. Germline V gene lookup returns CDR1 SGHNT and CDR2 YENEEA. This CDR3 region has 13 residues. Trimming removed 5 bases at V and 4 bases at J, with 10 bases between. The CDR3 spells CASSDRLADTQYF. The CDR3 nucleotides are TGTGCCAGCAGCGACCGGCTTGCAGATACGCAGTATTTT. Looking up the rest from reference TRBV11-3 and TRBJ2-3 gives the full variable domain: EAGVVQSPRYKIIEKKQPVAFWCNPISGHNTLYWYLQNLGQGPELLIRYENEEAVDDSQLPKDRFSAERLKGVDSTLKIQPAELGDSAVYLCASSDRLADTQYFGPGTRLTVL.